This is a list of T cell receptor beta chains from one sample in a study of blood T cells in healthy people across ages. Each CDR3 protein gets one entry after TCRdb re-called the 5' RACE reads with MiXCR. Among roughly 1.9 million distinct CDR3 sequences, about two fifths were seen once, and the ten largest hold about 21%. Sequencing input: blood. Receptors originate from a human donor in good health. Both conserved end residues are part of each CDR3. D genes are given only for firm matches. Expanded clones get a size class; other rows say once, few or many, or leave the size out.

v_call	j_call	clone_size	d_call	cdr3_aa	cdr3_nt
TRBV10-3	TRBJ2-4	few	-	CAIRSGFFGAKNIQYF	TGTGCCATCAGATCAGGGTTTTTCGGAGCCAAAAACATTCAGTACTTC
TRBV18	TRBJ2-7	many	-	CASSPTADYEQYF	TGTGCCAGCTCACCGACAGCCGACTACGAGCAGTACTTC
TRBV7-2	TRBJ2-7	-	-	CASSSVAENYEQYF	TGTGCCAGCAGTTCGGTCGCCGAAAACTACGAGCAGTACTTC
TRBV7-8	TRBJ1-4	-	-	CASSLARSTNEKLFF	TGTGCCAGTAGCTTAGCTAGATCAACTAATGAAAAACTGTTTTTT
TRBV29-1	TRBJ2-5	many	-	CSVADSQETQYF	TGCAGCGTCGCCGACAGCCAAGAGACCCAGTACTTC
TRBV6-2/TRBV6-3	TRBJ1-1	-	TRBD1	CASSISTGPNTEAFF	TGTGCCAGCAGTATCTCGACAGGGCCGAACACTGAAGCTTTCTTT
TRBV11-1	TRBJ1-4	-	-	CASSRRFGPNEKLFF	TGTGCCAGCAGCCGAAGGTTCGGACCTAATGAAAAACTGTTTTTT
TRBV12-3/TRBV12-4	TRBJ2-7	once	-	CASSLAGQAGEQYF	TGTGCCAGCAGTTTAGCAGGCCAGGCAGGCGAGCAGTACTTC
TRBV5-1	TRBJ2-5	few	TRBD1	CASSFDRAAETQYF	TGCGCCAGCAGCTTCGACAGGGCAGCAGAGACCCAGTACTTC
TRBV5-6	TRBJ1-2	few	-	CASSLGQAPYGYTF	TGTGCCAGCAGCTTGGGGCAGGCCCCCTATGGCTACACCTTC
TRBV12-3/TRBV12-4	TRBJ2-7	-	-	CASSQEGYSYEQYF	TGTGCCAGCAGTCAGGAGGGTTACTCCTACGAGCAGTACTTC
TRBV9	TRBJ2-7	-	-	CASSVAGGRATYEQYF	TGTGCCAGCAGCGTAGCGGGTGGCAGAGCCACCTACGAGCAGTACTTC
TRBV5-5	TRBJ2-7	-	-	CASSFIQDYEQYF	TGTGCCAGCAGCTTCATACAGGACTACGAGCAGTACTTC
TRBV10-3	TRBJ2-1	-	-	CAISESRESSLEQFF	TGTGCCATCAGTGAGTCCCGGGAGAGCTCCCTTGAGCAGTTCTTC
TRBV7-6	TRBJ1-4	many	-	CASSPDYEKLFF	TGTGCCAGCAGCCCTGACTATGAAAAACTGTTTTTT
TRBV15	TRBJ1-2	-	TRBD1	CATSKDRGVTDYGYTF	TGTGCCACCAGCAAAGACAGGGGCGTGACGGACTATGGCTACACCTTC
TRBV7-2	TRBJ2-7	-	-	CASSPAPLQSGEQYF	TGTGCCAGCAGCCCCGCTCCGCTCCAATCGGGGGAGCAGTACTTC
TRBV6-2/TRBV6-3	TRBJ2-2	-	TRBD1	CASSYSGRGTTGELFF	TGTGCCAGCAGTTACTCGGGCAGGGGGACAACCGGGGAGCTGTTTTTT
TRBV5-5	TRBJ1-1	-	-	CASSYLGGRSTEAFF	TGTGCCAGCAGCTACCTGGGGGGGCGAAGCACTGAAGCTTTCTTT
TRBV6-1	TRBJ2-1	-	TRBD2	CASSDLAGGLGEQFF	TGTGCCAGCAGTGATTTAGCGGGGGGGCTTGGTGAGCAGTTCTTC
TRBV29-1	TRBJ1-2	few	TRBD1	CSAVPLRDRTNYGYTF	TGCAGCGCTGTCCCCCTTCGGGACAGGACTAACTATGGCTACACCTTC
TRBV10-3	TRBJ1-5	few	-	CAISESANQPQHF	TGTGCCATCAGTGAGTCGGCAAATCAGCCCCAGCATTTT
TRBV29-1	TRBJ1-2	-	-	CSVERSPNGYTF	TGCAGCGTTGAAAGGAGTCCAAATGGCTACACCTTC
TRBV4-3	TRBJ2-5	-	-	CASSHSGAGQETQYF	TGCGCCAGCAGCCATTCAGGGGCAGGGCAAGAGACCCAGTACTTC
TRBV6-5	TRBJ2-7	few	-	CASVGSASYEQYF	TGTGCCAGCGTCGGGTCAGCCTCCTACGAGCAGTACTTC
TRBV29-1	TRBJ2-3	-	-	CSVGFGSVIADTQYF	TGCAGCGTCGGGTTTGGCTCCGTGATTGCAGATACGCAGTATTTT
TRBV20-1	TRBJ2-1	-	-	CSASAGDIYNEQFF	TGCAGTGCTAGCGCAGGGGACATATACAATGAGCAGTTCTTC
TRBV5-6	TRBJ1-1	-	-	CASSPIGTLTEAFF	TGTGCCAGCAGCCCCATAGGAACCCTCACTGAAGCTTTCTTT
TRBV12-3/TRBV12-4	TRBJ2-5	-	-	CASRRDLGETQYF	TGTGCCAGCAGGCGGGACCTGGGGGAGACCCAGTACTTC
TRBV5-1	TRBJ1-1	-	TRBD1	CASSYRGLNTEAFF	TGCGCCAGCAGCTACAGGGGGCTAAACACTGAAGCTTTCTTT
TRBV5-1	TRBJ1-1	-	TRBD1	CASSLFSLGRGGTEAFF	TGCGCCAGCAGCTTATTTAGCCTGGGCAGGGGGGGCACTGAAGCTTTCTTT
TRBV4-3	TRBJ1-2	few	-	CASSQVRGSEGYTF	TGCGCCAGCAGCCAAGTACGGGGGAGTGAAGGCTACACCTTC
TRBV10-3	TRBJ1-1	-	-	CAISEEFGGSEAFF	TGTGCCATCAGTGAAGAGTTCGGGGGCTCGGAAGCTTTCTTT
TRBV7-9	TRBJ2-1	-	-	CASSSTQVRQFF	TGTGCCAGCAGCTCGACACAGGTGCGGCAGTTCTTC
TRBV6-2/TRBV6-3	TRBJ1-5	-	-	CAGTSRTYNQPQHF	TGTGCCGGCACCTCGAGGACATATAATCAGCCCCAGCATTTT
TRBV3-1	TRBJ2-3	few	-	CASSQNSLATDTQYF	TGTGCCAGCAGCCAGAACAGTCTCGCCACAGATACGCAGTATTTT
TRBV7-9	TRBJ1-2	-	-	CASSLATATLGYTF	TGTGCCAGCAGCTTAGCGACAGCCACTTTAGGCTACACCTTC
TRBV20-1	TRBJ2-5	few	-	CSAEGPGARETQYF	TGCAGTGCAGAAGGTCCCGGAGCGCGAGAGACCCAGTACTTC
TRBV7-9	TRBJ2-3	few	TRBD1	CASSDRAGQDTQYF	TGTGCCTCATCGGACAGGGCAGGGCAAGATACGCAGTATTTT
TRBV4-3	TRBJ1-2	-	-	CASSQEITRRYDYTF	TGCGCCAGCAGCCAAGAAATTACACGACGGTACGACTACACCTTC
TRBV12-3/TRBV12-4	TRBJ2-3	-	TRBD2	CASSLSAGGRPGADTQYF	TGTGCCAGCAGTTTGTCGGCGGGGGGCCGACCGGGGGCAGATACGCAGTATTTT
TRBV7-9	TRBJ2-7	once	-	CASSLTAESYEQYF	TGTGCCAGCAGCTTAACTGCCGAGTCCTACGAGCAGTACTTC
TRBV4-3	TRBJ1-6	-	-	CASSQEPRGNGSPLHF	TGCGCCAGCAGCCAAGAGCCACGGGGGAATGGATCACCCCTCCACTTT
TRBV11-2	TRBJ1-2	-	TRBD1	CASSLAPGWQGATYGYTF	TGTGCCAGCAGCTTAGCTCCGGGGTGGCAGGGGGCCACCTATGGCTACACCTTC
TRBV28	TRBJ1-5	-	TRBD1	CASMRGQGARQPQHF	TGTGCCAGCATGCGGGGGCAGGGGGCGCGTCAGCCCCAGCATTTT
TRBV4-1	TRBJ2-7	few	-	CASSERLYQSLDFEQYF	TGCGCCAGCAGCGAACGGCTGTATCAGTCCCTGGACTTCGAGCAGTACTTC
TRBV29-1	TRBJ2-5	few	-	CSVYRGETQYF	TGCAGTGTCTACAGAGGAGAGACCCAGTACTTC
TRBV6-1	TRBJ2-6	-	TRBD1	CASSETGTGRPGANVLTF	TGTGCCAGCAGTGAAACCGGGACAGGGAGGCCCGGGGCCAACGTCCTGACTTTC
TRBV7-9	TRBJ2-2	few	TRBD1	CASSSPGQGNTGELFF	TGTGCCAGCAGCTCACCGGGACAGGGGAACACCGGGGAGCTGTTTTTT
TRBV6-1	TRBJ1-2	-	-	CASSEMTANYGYTF	TGTGCCAGCAGTGAAATGACAGCTAACTATGGCTACACCTTC
TRBV19	TRBJ1-1	once	-	CASSKDGGRGSTEAFF	TGTGCCAGTAGTAAGGACGGGGGCAGGGGAAGCACTGAAGCTTTCTTT
TRBV9	TRBJ2-5	few	-	CASSVGGRQETQYF	TGTGCCAGCAGCGTAGGAGGACGCCAAGAGACCCAGTACTTC
TRBV7-9	TRBJ1-2	many	-	CASSLNQGNGYTF	TGTGCCAGCAGCTTAAATCAGGGAAATGGCTACACCTTC
TRBV20-1	TRBJ2-7	-	-	CSAPKPGGQYNEQYF	TGCAGTGCCCCAAAACCCGGGGGTCAGTACAATGAGCAGTACTTC
TRBV12-3/TRBV12-4	TRBJ1-2	-	-	CASSFSGGRNYGYTF	TGTGCCAGCAGTTTTTCTGGGGGCCGGAACTATGGCTACACCTTC